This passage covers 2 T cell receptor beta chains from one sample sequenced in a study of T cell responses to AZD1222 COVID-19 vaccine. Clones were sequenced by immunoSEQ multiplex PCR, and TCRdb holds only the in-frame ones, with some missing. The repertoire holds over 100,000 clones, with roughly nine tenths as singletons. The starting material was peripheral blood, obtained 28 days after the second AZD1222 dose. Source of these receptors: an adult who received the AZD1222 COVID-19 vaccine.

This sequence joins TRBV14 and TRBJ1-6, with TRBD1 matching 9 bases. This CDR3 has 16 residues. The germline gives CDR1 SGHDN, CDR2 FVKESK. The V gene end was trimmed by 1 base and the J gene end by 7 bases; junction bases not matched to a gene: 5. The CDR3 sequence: CASSQVRGQGNSPLHF. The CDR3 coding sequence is TGTGCCAGCAGCCAAGTTCGAGGACAGGGGAATTCACCCCTCCACTTT.

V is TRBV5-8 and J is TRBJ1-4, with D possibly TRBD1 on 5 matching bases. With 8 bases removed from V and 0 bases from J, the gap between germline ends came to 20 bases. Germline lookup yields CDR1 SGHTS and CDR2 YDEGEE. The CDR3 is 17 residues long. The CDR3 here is CASQKLLTTATNEKLFF. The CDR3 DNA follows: TGTGCCAGTCAAAAATTGCTGACGACAGCAACTAATGAAAAACTGTTTTTT.